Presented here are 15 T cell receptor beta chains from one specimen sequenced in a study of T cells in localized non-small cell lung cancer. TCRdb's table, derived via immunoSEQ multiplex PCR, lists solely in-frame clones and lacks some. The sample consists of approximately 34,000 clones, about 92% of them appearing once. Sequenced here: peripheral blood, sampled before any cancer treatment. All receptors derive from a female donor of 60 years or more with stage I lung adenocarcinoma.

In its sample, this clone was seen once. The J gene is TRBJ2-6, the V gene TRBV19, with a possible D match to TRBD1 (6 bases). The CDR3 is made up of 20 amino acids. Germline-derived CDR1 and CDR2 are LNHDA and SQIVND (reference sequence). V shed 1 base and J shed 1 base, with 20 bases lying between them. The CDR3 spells CASSIGYGTPFNSGANVLTF. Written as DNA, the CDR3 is TGTGCCAGTAGTATAGGGTATGGGACACCCTTTAATTCTGGGGCCAACGTCCTGACTTTC.

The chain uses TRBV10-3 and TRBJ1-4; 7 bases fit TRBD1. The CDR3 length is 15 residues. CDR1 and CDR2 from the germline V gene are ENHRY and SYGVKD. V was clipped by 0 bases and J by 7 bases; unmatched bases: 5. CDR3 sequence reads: CAISESQGGPEKLFF. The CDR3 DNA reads TGTGCCATCAGTGAGTCCCAGGGGGGTCCTGAAAAACTGTTTTTT.

The CDR3 loop is CASSGTGDQPQHF. As DNA, the CDR3 is TGTGCCAGTAGTGGGACAGGGGATCAGCCCCAGCATTTT. The chain joins TRBV19 to TRBJ1-5, with 10 bases that match TRBD1. The V gene end was trimmed by 5 bases and the J gene end by 5 bases; junction bases not matched to a gene: 0. CDR3 length: 13 amino acids. Germline lookup yields CDR1 LNHDA and CDR2 SQIVND (reference sequence).

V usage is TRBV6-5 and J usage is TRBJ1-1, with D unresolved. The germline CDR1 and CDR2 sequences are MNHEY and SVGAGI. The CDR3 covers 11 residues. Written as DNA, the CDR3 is TGTGCAACCCGGTTGAACACTGAAGCTTTCTTT. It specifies CATRLNTEAFF.

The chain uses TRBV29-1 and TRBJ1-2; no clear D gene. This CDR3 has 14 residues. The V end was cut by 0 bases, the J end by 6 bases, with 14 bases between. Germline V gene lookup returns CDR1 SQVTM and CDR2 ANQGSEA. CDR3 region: CSVEDLLWSDGYTF. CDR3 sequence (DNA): TGCAGCGTTGAAGATCTTCTTTGGTCGGATGGCTACACCTTC.

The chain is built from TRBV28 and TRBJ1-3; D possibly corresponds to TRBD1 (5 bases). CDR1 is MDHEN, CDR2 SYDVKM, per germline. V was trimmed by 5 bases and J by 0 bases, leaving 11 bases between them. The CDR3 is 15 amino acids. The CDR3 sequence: CASSQTGHSGNTIYF. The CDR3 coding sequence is TGTGCCAGCAGTCAAACAGGACACTCTGGAAACACCATATATTTT.

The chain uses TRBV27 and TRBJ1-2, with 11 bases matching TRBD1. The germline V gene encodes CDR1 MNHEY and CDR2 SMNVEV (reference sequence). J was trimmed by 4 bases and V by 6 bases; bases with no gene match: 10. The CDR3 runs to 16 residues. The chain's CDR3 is CASSERGQGAIYGYTF. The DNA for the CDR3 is TGTGCCAGCAGCGAAAGAGGACAGGGGGCTATCTATGGCTACACCTTC.

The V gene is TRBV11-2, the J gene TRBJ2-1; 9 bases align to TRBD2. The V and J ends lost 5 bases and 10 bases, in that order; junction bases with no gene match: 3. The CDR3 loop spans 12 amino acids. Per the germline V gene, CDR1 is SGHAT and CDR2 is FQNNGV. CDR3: CASSPGLAEQFF. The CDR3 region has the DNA TGTGCCAGCAGCCCCGGACTAGCGGAGCAGTTCTTC. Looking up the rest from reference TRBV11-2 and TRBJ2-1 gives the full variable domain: EAGVAQSPRYKIIEKRQSVAFWCNPISGHATLYWYQQILGQGPKLLIQFQNNGVVDDSQLPKDRFSAERLKGVDSTLKIQPAKLEDSAVYLCASSPGLAEQFFGPGTRLTVL.

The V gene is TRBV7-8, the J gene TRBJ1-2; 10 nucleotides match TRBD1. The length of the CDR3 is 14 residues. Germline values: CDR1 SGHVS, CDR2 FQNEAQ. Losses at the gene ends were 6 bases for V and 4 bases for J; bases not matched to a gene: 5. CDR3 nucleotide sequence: TGTGCCAGCAGTCCGGGACAGGGGACCTATGGCTACACCTTC. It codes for CASSPGQGTYGYTF.

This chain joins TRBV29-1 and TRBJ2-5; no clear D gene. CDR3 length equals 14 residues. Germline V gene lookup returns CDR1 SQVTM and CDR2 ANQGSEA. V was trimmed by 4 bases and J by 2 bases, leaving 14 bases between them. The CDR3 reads CSVARRLSQETQYF. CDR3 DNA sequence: TGCAGCGTTGCGCGGCGGTTAAGTCAAGAGACCCAGTACTTC.

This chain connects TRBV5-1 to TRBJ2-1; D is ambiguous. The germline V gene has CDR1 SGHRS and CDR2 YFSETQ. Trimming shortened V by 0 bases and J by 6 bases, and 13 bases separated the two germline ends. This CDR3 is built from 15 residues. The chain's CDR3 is CASSLDGIKGNEQFF. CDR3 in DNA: TGCGCCAGCAGCTTGGATGGTATTAAGGGCAATGAGCAGTTCTTC.

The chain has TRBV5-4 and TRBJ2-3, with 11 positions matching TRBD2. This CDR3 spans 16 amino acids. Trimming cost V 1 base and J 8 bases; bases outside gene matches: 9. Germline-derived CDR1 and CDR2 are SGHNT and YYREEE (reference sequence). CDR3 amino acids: CASSLLLAGGPVTQYF. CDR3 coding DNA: TGTGCCAGCAGCTTGCTCCTAGCGGGAGGCCCGGTTACGCAGTATTTT.

The CDR3 loop is CASSFRTEIYGYTF. DNA of the CDR3: TGTGCCAGCAGTTTCAGGACGGAGATCTATGGCTACACCTTC. The V call is TRBV28, the J call TRBJ1-2; D call uncertain. V was cut by 3 bases and J by 4 bases, with 12 bases left in between. Germline V gene lookup returns CDR1 MDHEN and CDR2 SYDVKM. This CDR3 has 14 residues.

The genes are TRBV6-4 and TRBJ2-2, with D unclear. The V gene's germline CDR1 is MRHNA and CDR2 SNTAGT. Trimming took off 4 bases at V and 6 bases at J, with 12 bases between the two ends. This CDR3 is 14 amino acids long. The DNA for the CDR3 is TGTGCCAGCAGTGGAAGCTCCCTCGCCGGGGAGCTGTTTTTT. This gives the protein CASSGSSLAGELFF.

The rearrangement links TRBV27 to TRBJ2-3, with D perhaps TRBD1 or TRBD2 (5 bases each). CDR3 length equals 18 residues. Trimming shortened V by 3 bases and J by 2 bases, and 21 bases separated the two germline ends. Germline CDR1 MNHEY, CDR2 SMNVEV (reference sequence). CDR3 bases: TGTGCCAGCAGTTTCGCCCTTGGGGGACCGATAAACACAGATACGCAGTATTTT. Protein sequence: CASSFALGGPINTDTQYF.